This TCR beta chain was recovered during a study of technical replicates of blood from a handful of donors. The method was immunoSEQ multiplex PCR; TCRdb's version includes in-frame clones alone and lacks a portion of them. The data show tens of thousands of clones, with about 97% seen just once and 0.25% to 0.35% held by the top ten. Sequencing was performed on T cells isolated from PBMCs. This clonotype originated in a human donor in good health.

The CDR3 nucleotides read TGTGCCAGCAGCTCGTTAGCGTCTAGCACAGATACGCAGTATTTT. It yields the protein CASSSLASSTDTQYF. This chain links TRBV7-3 with TRBJ2-3; perhaps TRBD2 as D (5 bases). Germline CDR1 is SGHTA and CDR2 is FQGTGA. Trimming removed 4 bases at V and 0 bases at J, with 11 bases between. The CDR3 runs 15 residues.